Listed below are T cell receptor beta chains from one sample, sequenced in a study of T cells in Graves' hyperthyroidism and ophthalmopathy. TCRdb fed the multiplex PCR reads into MiXCR, producing one record per CDR3 protein. The sample carries 370,000 or so distinct CDR3 sequences, roughly 25% recorded once. The sample was blood. These receptors came from a man aged 45 to 65 with Graves' hyperthyroidism. CDR3s include the opening cysteine and the closing phenylalanine or tryptophan. The D gene is left open where the match is weak. Some rows have no size entry. The others give once, few or many, or a class for an expanded clone.

v_gene	d_gene	j_gene	abundance	CDR3nt	CDR3aa
TRBV20-1	NA	TRBJ2-7	few	TGCAGTGCGGCAGGGGAGGCGTACGAGCAGTACTTC	CSAAGEAYEQYF
TRBV3-1	NA	TRBJ2-1	NA	TGTGCCAGCAGCTGGGGGGGCCTGGAACAGTTCTTC	CASSWGGLEQFF
TRBV12-3/TRBV12-4	NA	TRBJ1-1	NA	TGTGCCAGCAGTACAGGGACTTACACTGAAGCTTTCTTT	CASSTGTYTEAFF
TRBV12-3/TRBV12-4	NA	TRBJ2-7	NA	TGTGCCAGCAGTTTTGGAGATGCCTACTACGAGCAGTACTTC	CASSFGDAYYEQYF
TRBV20-1	NA	TRBJ2-1	NA	TGCAGTGCTAGAGACTGGGACGGCCTCTCCTACAATGAGCAGTTCTTC	CSARDWDGLSYNEQFF
TRBV7-9	TRBD2	TRBJ2-2	NA	TGTGCCAGCAGCTTAGGGGGACTAGCGTCGAACACCGGGGAGCTGTTTTTT	CASSLGGLASNTGELFF
TRBV12-5	TRBD2	TRBJ2-1	NA	TGTGCTAGTGGTTTGGAGACTAGCGGGAGGGGCGAGCAGTTCTTC	CASGLETSGRGEQFF
TRBV7-9	NA	TRBJ2-5	NA	TGTGCCAGCAGCCCTCGGGGGTCCGAGACCCAGTACTTC	CASSPRGSETQYF
TRBV6-1	NA	TRBJ2-2	once	TGTGCCAGCGGCTCGGCCTTTGTGGGCGGGGTTACCGGGGAGCTGTTTTTT	CASGSAFVGGVTGELFF
TRBV6-1	TRBD1	TRBJ2-4	NA	TGTGCCAGCAGTACACAACAGGGGAACATTCAGTACTTC	CASSTQQGNIQYF
TRBV15	NA	TRBJ2-5	NA	TGTGCCACCAGCAGATCACCGGGACGGCAAGAGACCCAGTACTTC	CATSRSPGRQETQYF
TRBV11-2	NA	TRBJ1-2	NA	TGTGCCAGCAGCAAAATACAGGATAACTATGGCTACACCTTC	CASSKIQDNYGYTF
TRBV6-1	NA	TRBJ2-7	few	TGTAGGTCGATGGCGGACTATAGCTCCTACGAGCAGTACTTC	CRSMADYSSYEQYF
TRBV7-9	NA	TRBJ1-1	NA	TGTGCCAGCAGCTCCGGGACTTCTGAAGCTTTCTTT	CASSSGTSEAFF
TRBV19	TRBD1	TRBJ2-5	NA	TGTGCCAGTAGTCGACCGGGACAGGGACCAGAGACCCAGTACTTC	CASSRPGQGPETQYF
TRBV10-2	TRBD2	TRBJ2-5	many	TGCGCCAGCAGGGTAGCGGGAGGAGAGACCCAGTACTTC	CASRVAGGETQYF
TRBV7-2	NA	TRBJ2-7	few	TGTGCCAGCAGCTTCGTTGGTGCCGTGGACGGCTCCTACGAGCAGTACTTC	CASSFVGAVDGSYEQYF
TRBV10-1	NA	TRBJ2-1	few	TGCGCCAGCAGCGCACAGGGTCATGACAATGAGCAGTTCTTC	CASSAQGHDNEQFF
TRBV12-3/TRBV12-4	TRBD2	TRBJ2-1	few	TGTGCCAGCAGTTTAGGGGGAACTAGCGGGAGGGCCGGTGAGCAGTTCTTC	CASSLGGTSGRAGEQFF
TRBV3-1	TRBD1	TRBJ2-7	NA	TGTGCCAGCAGCCCGGGCGCCGGGACAGGGGTCTCCGAGCAGTACTTC	CASSPGAGTGVSEQYF
TRBV19	NA	TRBJ2-3	NA	TGTGCCAGTAGTATAAAGGCCGCGGCCCTATCGGATACGCAGTATTTT	CASSIKAAALSDTQYF
TRBV2	TRBD1	TRBJ2-3	many	TGTGCCAGCAGTCCTTCCAGGGGGCGCGCAGATACGCAGTATTTT	CASSPSRGRADTQYF
TRBV14	NA	TRBJ2-7	NA	TGTGCCAGCAGCCCCCCCCCCGTTTTCTCCTACGAGCAGTACTTC	CASSPPPVFSYEQYF
TRBV20-1	NA	TRBJ2-1	NA	TGCAGTGCTATGCTACCTCTTCGCAATGAGCAGTTCTTC	CSAMLPLRNEQFF
TRBV7-3	NA	TRBJ1-6	few	TGTGCCAGCAGCTTAAATGCGCCTGGGAATTCACCCCTCCACTTT	CASSLNAPGNSPLHF
TRBV27	NA	TRBJ1-4	few	TGTGCCAGCAGTTTAGTGGGCCAGGGTAATGAAAAACTGTTTTTT	CASSLVGQGNEKLFF
TRBV13	TRBD1	TRBJ2-7	few	TGTGCCAGCAGCCCGAGGGGACAGGGGGGCAACGAGCAGTACTTC	CASSPRGQGGNEQYF
TRBV6-1	TRBD1	TRBJ1-1	NA	TGTGCCAGCAGCCCGAAGGCCACAGGGGGCGGGAAGGCTTTCTTT	CASSPKATGGGKAFF
TRBV12-3/TRBV12-4	NA	TRBJ2-1	few	TGTGCCAGCAACCTTAGCGGAAATGAGCAGTTCTTC	CASNLSGNEQFF
TRBV18	NA	TRBJ2-3	few	TGTGCCAGCTCACTCCGGGACACCCTCACAGATACGCAGTATTTT	CASSLRDTLTDTQYF
TRBV27	NA	TRBJ1-2	many	TGTGCCAGCAGTTTTGCAGGGACCCACTATGGCTACACCTTC	CASSFAGTHYGYTF
TRBV12-5	TRBD1	TRBJ2-3	few	TGTGCTAGTGGACAAGGGGGCGCAGATACGCAGTATTTT	CASGQGGADTQYF
TRBV12-3/TRBV12-4	TRBD1	TRBJ1-6	few	TGTGCCAGCGGGGGGTTGCAGGGGGGACCCCTCCACTTT	CASGGLQGGPLHF
TRBV5-1	NA	TRBJ2-7	NA	TGCGCCAGCAGCTTGGAGGGGAACTACTACGAGCAGTACTTC	CASSLEGNYYEQYF
TRBV3-1	NA	TRBJ1-2	NA	TGTGCCAGCAGCCAAGGTACGGTTCTAGCGTCTAACTATGGCTACACCTTC	CASSQGTVLASNYGYTF
TRBV6-9	NA	TRBJ1-2	NA	TGTGCCAGCAGTCATACAGATAACTATGGCTACACCTTC	CASSHTDNYGYTF
TRBV7-9	NA	TRBJ2-3	NA	TGTGCCAGCAGCTTAGCCGGGACTTACACAGATACGCAGTATTTT	CASSLAGTYTDTQYF
TRBV7-3	NA	TRBJ1-1	many	TGTGCCAGCAGCTTAAACGAGAACACTGAAGCTTTCTTT	CASSLNENTEAFF
TRBV12-5	TRBD2	TRBJ2-4	NA	TGTGCTAGTGGCCGGGGGGAAAACATTCAGTACTTC	CASGRGENIQYF
TRBV12-3/TRBV12-4	NA	TRBJ2-7	many	TGTGCCAGCAGTTTCAATGGGGAAGGCGAGCAGTACTTC	CASSFNGEGEQYF
TRBV3-1	NA	TRBJ2-2	NA	TGTGCCAGCAGCCAAGTGGGGAGCGACACCGGGGAGCTGTTTTTT	CASSQVGSDTGELFF
TRBV12-3/TRBV12-4	NA	TRBJ2-2	NA	TGTGCCAGCAGTTTAAGAGGGGTTCGGACCGGGGAGCTGTTTTTT	CASSLRGVRTGELFF
TRBV24-1	TRBD1	TRBJ1-2	NA	TGTGCCGCTCGCGGGGACAGGGCGGATGGCTACACCTTC	CAARGDRADGYTF
TRBV6-1	NA	TRBJ2-3	NA	TGTGCCAGCTACCATTGGGGTTACACAGATACGCAGTATTTT	CASYHWGYTDTQYF
TRBV3-1	TRBD2	TRBJ2-7	NA	TGTGCCAGCAGCCCGAGCGGGATCACCTACGAGCAGTACTTC	CASSPSGITYEQYF
TRBV15	NA	TRBJ1-1	NA	TGTGCCACCAGCAGAGATCGAAGCAGGTTAACTGAAGCTTTCTTT	CATSRDRSRLTEAFF
TRBV29-1	NA	TRBJ2-4	NA	TGCAGCGTTGAGCCCGACAGGGCCAAAAACATTCAGTACTTC	CSVEPDRAKNIQYF
TRBV27	NA	TRBJ1-5	many	TGTGCCAGCAGTTTATCGATCAATCAGCCCCAGCATTTT	CASSLSINQPQHF
TRBV5-1	TRBD2	TRBJ2-1	few	TGCGCCAGCAGCTTGGAGCTAGCGGGACCTCAAGCGCAGTTCTTC	CASSLELAGPQAQFF
TRBV6-2/TRBV6-3	NA	TRBJ2-7	few	TGTGCCAGCAGAGGTAGCGGTACCTACGAGCAGTACTTC	CASRGSGTYEQYF
TRBV11-3	TRBD2	TRBJ2-1	few	TGTGCCAGCAGGACTAGCGGAGGGAGCTCCTACAATGAGCAGTTCTTC	CASRTSGGSSYNEQFF
TRBV28	NA	TRBJ1-2	NA	TGTGCCAGCAGTTTTCTATCGGAAACCAACTATGGCTACACCTTC	CASSFLSETNYGYTF
TRBV28	TRBD1	TRBJ2-2	NA	TGTGCCAGCAGTTTATTAGGGACAGACCGGGGCACCGGGGAGCTGTTTTTT	CASSLLGTDRGTGELFF
TRBV11-2	NA	TRBJ2-3	NA	TGTGCCAGCAGCCCCCTACAGGCCAGGGCAGATACGCAGTATTTT	CASSPLQARADTQYF
TRBV6-1	TRBD1	TRBJ1-1	NA	TGTGCCAGTCCATCCCGGGACAGGGGGCGACGGAACACTGAAGCTTTCTTT	CASPSRDRGRRNTEAFF
TRBV4-1	TRBD1	TRBJ1-5	NA	TGCGCCAGCAGCCAAGTTTGGGGGACAGGGGCCAATCAGCCCCAGCATTTT	CASSQVWGTGANQPQHF
TRBV28	NA	TRBJ1-6	once	TGTGCCAGCAGTCGTCAGGGTTATAATTCACCCCTCCACTTT	CASSRQGYNSPLHF
TRBV4-1	NA	TRBJ1-5	NA	TGCGCCAGCAGCCAACAACGTAGCAATCAGCCCCAGCATTTT	CASSQQRSNQPQHF